Listed here is a single T cell receptor beta chain. Germline V gives CDR1 MNHEY, CDR2 SVGAGI. The CDR3 length is 13 residues. V was clipped by 6 bases and J by 4 bases; unmatched bases: 5. Some clones are missing from TCRdb's copy, which holds only in-frame ones; the method was immunoSEQ multiplex PCR. The sample includes 40,000 to 50,000 clones, about three fifths seen only once; the top ten take approximately 30%. This sample was taken from a study of cytotoxic CD8 clonotypes in ibrutinib-treated CLL. Material: PBMCs, obtained after 24 months of ibrutinib treatment. The chain couples TRBV6-5 to TRBJ1-1; 7 bases are a match to TRBD1. This receptor was identified in a human donor with chronic lymphocytic leukemia. The CDR3 nucleotides are TGTGCCAGCAGAGACAGGGTCGGCACTGAAGCTTTCTTT. Translated: CASRDRVGTEAFF.